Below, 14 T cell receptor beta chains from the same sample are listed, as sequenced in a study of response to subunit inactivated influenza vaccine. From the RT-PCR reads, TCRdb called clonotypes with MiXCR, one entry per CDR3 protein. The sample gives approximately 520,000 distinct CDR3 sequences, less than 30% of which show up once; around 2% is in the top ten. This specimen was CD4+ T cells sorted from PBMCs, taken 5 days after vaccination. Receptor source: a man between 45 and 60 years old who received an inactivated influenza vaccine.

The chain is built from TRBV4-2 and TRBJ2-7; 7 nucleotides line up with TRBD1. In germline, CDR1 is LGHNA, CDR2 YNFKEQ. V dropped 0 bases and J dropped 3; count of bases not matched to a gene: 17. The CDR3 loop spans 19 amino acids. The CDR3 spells CASSQDSYSAWDRDYEQYF. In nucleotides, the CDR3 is TGTGCCAGCAGCCAAGATTCCTACTCGGCGTGGGACAGAGACTACGAGCAGTACTTC.

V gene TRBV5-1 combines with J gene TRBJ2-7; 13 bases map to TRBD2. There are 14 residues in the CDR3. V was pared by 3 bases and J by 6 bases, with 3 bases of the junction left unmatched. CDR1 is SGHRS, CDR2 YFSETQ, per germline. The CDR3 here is CASSSGLAGIEQYF. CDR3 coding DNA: TGCGCCAGCAGCTCGGGACTAGCGGGGATCGAGCAGTACTTC.

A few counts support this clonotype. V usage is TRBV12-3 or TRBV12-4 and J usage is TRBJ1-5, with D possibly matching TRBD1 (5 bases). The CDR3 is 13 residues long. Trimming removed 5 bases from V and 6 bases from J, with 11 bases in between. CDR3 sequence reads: CASSPRERQPQHF. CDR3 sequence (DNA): TGTGCCAGCAGTCCCAGGGAACGTCAGCCCCAGCATTTT.

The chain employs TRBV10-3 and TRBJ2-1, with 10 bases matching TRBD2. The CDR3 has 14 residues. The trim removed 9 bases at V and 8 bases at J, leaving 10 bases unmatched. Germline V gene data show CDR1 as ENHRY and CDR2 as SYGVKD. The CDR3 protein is CAIKASGSLDEQFF. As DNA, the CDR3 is TGTGCCATAAAGGCTAGCGGGAGCTTGGATGAGCAGTTCTTC.

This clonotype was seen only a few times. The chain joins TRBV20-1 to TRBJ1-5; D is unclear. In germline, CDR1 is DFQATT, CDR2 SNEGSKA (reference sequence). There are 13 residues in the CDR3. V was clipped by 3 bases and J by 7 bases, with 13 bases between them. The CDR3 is CSARLGDRQPQHF. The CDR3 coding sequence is TGCAGTGCTAGGTTGGGAGATCGGCAGCCCCAGCATTTT.

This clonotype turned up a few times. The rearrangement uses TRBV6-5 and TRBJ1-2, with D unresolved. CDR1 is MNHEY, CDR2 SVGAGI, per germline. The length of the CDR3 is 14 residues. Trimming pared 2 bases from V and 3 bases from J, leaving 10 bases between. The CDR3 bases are TGTGCCAGCAGTTACCGCGTAGCGGACTATGGCTACACCTTC. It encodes CASSYRVADYGYTF.

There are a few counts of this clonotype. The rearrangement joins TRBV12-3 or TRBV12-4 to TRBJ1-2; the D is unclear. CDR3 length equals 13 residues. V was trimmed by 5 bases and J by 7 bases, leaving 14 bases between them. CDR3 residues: CASSPSEGGGYTF. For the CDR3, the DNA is TGTGCCAGCAGTCCCTCGGAGGGAGGTGGCTACACCTTC.

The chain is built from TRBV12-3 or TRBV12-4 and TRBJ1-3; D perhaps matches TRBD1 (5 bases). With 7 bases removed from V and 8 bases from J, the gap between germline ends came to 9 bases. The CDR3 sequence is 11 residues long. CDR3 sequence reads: CASTKGYTIYF. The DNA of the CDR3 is TGTGCCAGCACCAAGGGGTACACCATATATTTT.

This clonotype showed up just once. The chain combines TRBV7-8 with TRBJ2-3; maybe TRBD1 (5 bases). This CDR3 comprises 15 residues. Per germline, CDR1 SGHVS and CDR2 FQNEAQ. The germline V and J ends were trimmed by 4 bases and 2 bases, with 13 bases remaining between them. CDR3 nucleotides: TGTGCCAGCAGCTGGGGCTATACGACCACAGATACGCAGTATTTT. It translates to CASSWGYTTTDTQYF.

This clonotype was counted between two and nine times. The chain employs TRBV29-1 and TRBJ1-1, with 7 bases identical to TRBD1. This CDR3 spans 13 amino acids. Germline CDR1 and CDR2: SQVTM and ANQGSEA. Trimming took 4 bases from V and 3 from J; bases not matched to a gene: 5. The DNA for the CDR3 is TGCAGCGTTGCCCACAGGGGTGACACTGAAGCTTTCTTT. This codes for CSVAHRGDTEAFF.

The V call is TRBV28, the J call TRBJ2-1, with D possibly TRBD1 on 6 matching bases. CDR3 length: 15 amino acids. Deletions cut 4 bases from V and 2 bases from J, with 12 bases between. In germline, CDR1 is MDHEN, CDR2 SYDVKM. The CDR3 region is CASSSNRVPYNEQFF. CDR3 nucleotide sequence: TGTGCCAGCAGTTCCAACAGGGTCCCCTACAATGAGCAGTTCTTC. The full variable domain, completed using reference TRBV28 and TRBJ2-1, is DVKVTQSSRYLVKRTGEKVFLECVQDMDHENMFWYRQDPGLGLRLIYFSYDVKMKEKGDIPEGYSVSREKKERFSLILESASTNQTSMYLCASSSNRVPYNEQFFGPGTRLTVL.

The CDR3 is CASSIGNWGQYNEQFF. The CDR3 DNA reads as TGTGCCAGTAGTATAGGGAATTGGGGACAGTACAATGAGCAGTTCTTC. The chain is built from TRBV19 and TRBJ2-1, with 7 bases that match TRBD1. CDR1 is LNHDA, CDR2 SQIVND, per germline (reference sequence). This CDR3 comprises 16 residues. After removal of 1 base from V and 4 bases from J, the junction contained 7 bases not matched to a gene.

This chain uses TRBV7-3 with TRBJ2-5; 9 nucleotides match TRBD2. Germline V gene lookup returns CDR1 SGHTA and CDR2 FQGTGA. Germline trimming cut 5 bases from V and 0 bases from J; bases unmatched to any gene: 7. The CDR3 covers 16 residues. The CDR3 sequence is CASSRNSGSNQETQYF. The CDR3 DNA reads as TGTGCCAGCAGCAGAAATAGCGGGAGTAACCAAGAGACCCAGTACTTC.

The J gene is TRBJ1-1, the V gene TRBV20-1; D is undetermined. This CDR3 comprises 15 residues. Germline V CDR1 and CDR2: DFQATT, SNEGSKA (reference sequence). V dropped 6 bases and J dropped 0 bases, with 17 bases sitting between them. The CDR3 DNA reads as TGCAGTGCCTACGGTGGAACCATCATGAACACTGAAGCTTTCTTT. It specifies CSAYGGTIMNTEAFF.